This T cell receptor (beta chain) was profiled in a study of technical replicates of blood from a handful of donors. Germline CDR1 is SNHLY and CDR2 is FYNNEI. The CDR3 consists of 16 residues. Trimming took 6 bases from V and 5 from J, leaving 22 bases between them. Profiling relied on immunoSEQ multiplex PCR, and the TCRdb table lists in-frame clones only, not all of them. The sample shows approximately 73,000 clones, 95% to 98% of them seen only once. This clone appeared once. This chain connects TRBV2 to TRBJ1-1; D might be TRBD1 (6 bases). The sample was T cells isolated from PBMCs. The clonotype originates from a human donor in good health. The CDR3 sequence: CASSLRAQGRMTEAFF. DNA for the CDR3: TGTGCCAGCAGCTTACGAGCTCAGGGGCGAATGACTGAAGCTTTCTTT.